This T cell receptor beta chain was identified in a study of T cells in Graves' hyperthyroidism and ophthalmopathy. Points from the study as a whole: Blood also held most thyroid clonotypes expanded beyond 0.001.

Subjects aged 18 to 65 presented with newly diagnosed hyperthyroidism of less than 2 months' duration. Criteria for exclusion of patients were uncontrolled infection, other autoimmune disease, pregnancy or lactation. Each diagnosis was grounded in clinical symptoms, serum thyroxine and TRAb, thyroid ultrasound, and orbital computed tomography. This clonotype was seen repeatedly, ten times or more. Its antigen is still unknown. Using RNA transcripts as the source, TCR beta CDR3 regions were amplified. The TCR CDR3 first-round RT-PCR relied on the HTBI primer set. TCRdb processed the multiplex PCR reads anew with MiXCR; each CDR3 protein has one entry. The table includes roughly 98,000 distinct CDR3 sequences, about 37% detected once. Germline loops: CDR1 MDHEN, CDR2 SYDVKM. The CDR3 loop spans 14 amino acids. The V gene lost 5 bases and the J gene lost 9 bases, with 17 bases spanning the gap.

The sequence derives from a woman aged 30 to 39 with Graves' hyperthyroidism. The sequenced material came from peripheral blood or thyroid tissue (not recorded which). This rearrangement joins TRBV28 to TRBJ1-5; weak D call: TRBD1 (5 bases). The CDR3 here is CASSPRTTVVPQHF. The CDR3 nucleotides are TGTGCCAGCAGTCCGCGGACAACCGTAGTGCCCCAGCATTTT. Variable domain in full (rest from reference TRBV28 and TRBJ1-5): DVKVTQSSRYLVKRTGEKVFLECVQDMDHENMFWYRQDPGLGLRLIYFSYDVKMKEKGDIPEGYSVSREKKERFSLILESASTNQTSMYLCASSPRTTVVPQHFGDGTRLSIL.